This T cell receptor (beta chain) was identified in a study of beta chain features in type 1 diabetes (dated by TCRdb to the late 2010s). Background on the whole study: Mean age, gender distribution, total cell number and subset yield did not differ between patients and healthy donors. A total of 85 million to 140 million sorted cells were examined across all samples, and a strong correlation was observed between cell number per subset and RNA yield. The study compared TCRB repertoires of sorted circulating CD4+ T cell subsets between recently diagnosed type 1 diabetes patients and matched healthy donors. Naive and central memory subsets were obtained from all 30 or so donors, but regulatory and stem cell-like memory subsets were isolated from only 8 patients and about 8 healthy donors. General study outcomes and caveats: At VDJ recombination sites, type 1 diabetes patients had fewer insertions and more deleted nucleotides, which implies abnormalities in thymic rearrangement. Naive, central memory and regulatory TCRB repertoires appeared more similar among patients than among healthy donors. Because cDNA was sequenced instead of genomic DNA, activated cells with high expression could be over-represented, although the groups did not differ in activation or CD3 levels. Because the HLA sub-analyses included only small numbers of individuals, any influence of HLA type on TCRB rearrangement was left unresolved. PCR may preferentially amplify shorter templates, but because patient and control samples were amplified and corrected together, any resulting skew would affect both groups equally. Type 1 diabetes patients showed a moderate but significant shortening of TCRB CDR3 length in all four CD4+ subsets.

This clone was counted between two and nine times. Its antigen is still unknown. Base qualities are not provided; no much larger clone lies one nucleotide away. The entire amount of isolated RNA was reverse transcribed using the High Capacity cDNA Reverse Transcription Kit, so the sequenced TCRB transcripts were expressed ones. Deep immunoSEQ sequencing was performed on naive, central memory and regulatory T cell samples, with an average of about 3.57 million total reads per sample. Sorted cells were lysed in RLT buffer, and RNA was extracted using DNase-treated RNeasy Micro or Mini kits according to cell number. Each cell subset was processed separately to prevent cross-contamination, with patient and healthy donor samples processed together. TCRB sequences were amplified from cDNA with the immunoSEQ multiplex PCR, producing 87-bp fragments spanning the CDR3 region. The amplicons were sequenced using the Illumina HiSeq platform. The authors' pipeline ran thus. PCR bias was computationally corrected using synthetic template baselines, reads within Hamming distance 2 were collapsed, and singletons that could not be merged were discarded. Reads were aligned against IMGT so that V, D and J genes, CDR3 length and insertions or deletions at six rearrangement sites could be assigned. Within each subset, clonotype counts were normalized to the number of sorted cells before true diversity and Gini coefficients were calculated with the tcR R package. The overlap coefficient, calculated on TCRB nucleotide sequences, was used to quantify repertoire sharing. TCRdb limited this immuneACCESS table to in-frame rearrangements with V and J called. A share of clones is missing; checked studies link under half to unresolved V genes, and the rest is unexplained. That table is the source of V, J and clone size, and D and trimming were worked out from the DNA. The table for this sample lists around 300,000 clones; 14% of them were counted only once. Over 5% of the sample lies in the top ten.

A single peripheral blood draw of around 0.11 L on average was collected from each donor into heparinised tubes. A BD FACSAria II was used to sort naive, central memory, regulatory and stem cell-like memory CD4+ T cells with a panel that included CD45RO, CCR7, CD25, CD127, CD95 and CD27. All sorted populations exceeded 95% purity. PBMCs were separated immediately by Lymphoprep density gradient centrifugation and were stained directly, without being cultured. To minimize batch effects, samples were stained and sorted in pairs, one healthy donor with one patient per experiment. From V the trimming removes 4 bases and from J it removes 2 bases, while the gene matches leave 1 base of the junction unaccounted for. The CDR3 holds 13 amino acids from the cysteine to the phenylalanine. Only the CDR3 DNA is retained, 39 bases long and in frame from the first base. The germline V gene encodes CDR1 GTSNPN and CDR2 SVGIG (reference sequence).

The chain uses TRBV30 and TRBJ2-1, and 8 bases in between align with TRBD1. The sequenced material came from central memory CD4+ T cells from blood. This TCR was recovered from a man younger than 45 in good health. The CDR3 is CAWTGQAYNEQFF. The bases are TGTGCCTGGACGGGACAGGCCTACAATGAGCAGTTCTTC.